Presented here are 32 T cell receptor beta chains from one specimen sequenced in a study of neurological immune-mediated disorders. TCRdb ran MiXCR on the 5' RACE reads and lists one entry per CDR3 protein. The table lists about 80,000 distinct CDR3 sequences, roughly 4.7% of them singletons. The sample consisted of PBMCs. These receptor sequences come from a woman aged 25 to 39 with multiple sclerosis.

Many counts were recorded for this clonotype. The chain is built from TRBV19 and TRBJ1-1; 8 positions match TRBD1. CDR1 LNHDA and CDR2 SQIVND come from the germline V gene (reference sequence). The CDR3 runs to 13 residues. The V gene end was trimmed by 1 base and the J gene end by 7 bases; junction bases not matched to a gene: 2. Here the CDR3 DNA reads TGTGCCAGTAGTATAGGTGGACAGGGTGAAGCTTTCTTT. This sequence encodes CASSIGGQGEAFF.

This clonotype was recorded many times. The chain combines TRBV20-1 with TRBJ1-3; D unclear. Between the trimmed V and J ends, which lost 5 bases and 2 bases, there was a span of 13 bases. The germline V gene has CDR1 DFQATT and CDR2 SNEGSKA (reference sequence). The CDR3 spans 14 residues. The CDR3 nucleotides are TGCAGTGCTGAGCGACGGAATACTGGAAACACCATATATTTT. This translates into CSAERRNTGNTIYF.

This clonotype was counted at least ten times. V usage is TRBV14 and J usage is TRBJ2-1, with 10 bases matching TRBD1. Germline loops: CDR1 SGHDN, CDR2 FVKESK. V was pared by 4 bases and J by 6 bases, with 3 bases of the junction left unmatched. This CDR3 has 14 residues. The CDR3 reads CASSPRTGGNEQFF. DNA of the CDR3: TGTGCCAGCAGCCCAAGGACAGGGGGCAATGAGCAGTTCTTC.

This chain uses TRBV5-1 with TRBJ1-2, with D tentatively TRBD1 (6 bases). Trimming shortened V by 0 bases and J by 4 bases, and 13 bases separated the two germline ends. The V gene's germline CDR1 is SGHRS and CDR2 YFSETQ. The CDR3 has 15 amino acids. This chain's CDR3 is CASSLGTDLTYGYTF. The CDR3 DNA follows: TGCGCCAGCAGCTTGGGGACAGATTTGACCTATGGCTACACCTTC.

This clonotype was counted many times. The gene calls are TRBV3-1 and TRBJ1-2; the match to TRBD1 covers 12 bases. This CDR3 comprises 14 residues. The ends lost 6 bases at V and 6 bases at J; junction bases unmatched: 5. Germline values: CDR1 LGHDT, CDR2 YNNKEL (reference sequence). The CDR3 loop is CASRGQGADHGYTF. Written as DNA, the CDR3 is TGTGCCAGCAGGGGACAGGGGGCGGATCATGGCTACACCTTC.

This clonotype was recorded many times. V gene TRBV20-1 combines with J gene TRBJ2-5, with D hard to call. Germline V gene sequence: CDR1 DFQATT, CDR2 SNEGSKA (reference sequence). CDR3 length: 12 residues. Trimming removed 3 bases at V and 1 base at J, with 6 bases between. In nucleotides, the CDR3 is TGCAGTGCTAGTGTCAGCCAAGAGACCCAGTACTTC. This translates into CSASVSQETQYF.

This clonotype was observed at least ten times. The rearrangement uses TRBV12-3 or TRBV12-4 and TRBJ2-5, with D perhaps being TRBD1 or TRBD2 (6 bases each). The V gene lost 5 bases and the J gene lost 4 bases, with 20 bases spanning the gap. The CDR3 runs to 16 residues. CDR3 loop: CASSPSWGARGETQYF. CDR3 coding DNA: TGTGCCAGCAGTCCGAGCTGGGGGGCCCGTGGAGAGACCCAGTACTTC.

In its sample, this clonotype was seen many times. The chain carries TRBV12-5 and TRBJ2-6, with 8 positions matching TRBD1. From germline, CDR1 is LGHNT and CDR2 FRNRAP. The CDR3 is made up of 16 amino acids. Unmatched junction bases numbered 5, after V lost 6 bases and J lost 1 base. The CDR3 DNA is TGTGCTAGTGGCCTTACAGGGGGATCTGGGGCCAACGTCCTGACTTTC. Encoded protein: CASGLTGGSGANVLTF. Full variable domain (outside the CDR3, taken from reference TRBV12-5 and TRBJ2-6): DARVTQTPRHKVTEMGQEVTMRCQPILGHNTVFWYRQTMMQGLELLAYFRNRAPLDDSGMPKDRFSAEMPDATLATLKIQPSEPRDSAVYFCASGLTGGSGANVLTFGAGSRLTVL.

This clonotype was counted at least ten times. V gene TRBV5-6 combines with J gene TRBJ2-1; 7 positions match TRBD2. With 3 bases clipped from V and 8 bases from J, the junction kept 8 bases outside the gene matches. CDR1 and CDR2 from the germline V gene are SGHDT and YYEEEE. This CDR3 contains 14 residues. CDR3 sequence: CASSWGGRADEQFF. CDR3 in DNA: TGTGCCAGCAGCTGGGGGGGTAGGGCGGATGAGCAGTTCTTC. Full variable domain (outside the CDR3, taken from reference TRBV5-6 and TRBJ2-1): DAGVTQSPTHLIKTRGQQVTLRCSPKSGHDTVSWYQQALGQGPQFIFQYYEEEERQRGNFPDRFSGHQFPNYSSELNVNALLLGDSALYLCASSWGGRADEQFFGPGTRLTVL.

This clonotype was recorded many times. The rearrangement uses TRBV11-2 and TRBJ2-4, with 7 positions matching TRBD1. Germline-derived CDR1 and CDR2 are SGHAT and FQNNGV. The V gene end was trimmed by 5 bases and the J gene end by 6 bases; junction bases not matched to a gene: 4. The CDR3 is 13 residues long. CDR3 nucleotide sequence: TGTGCCAGCAGCCTTCGACAGGGAAACATTCAGTACTTC. Translating gives CASSLRQGNIQYF.

In its sample, this clonotype was seen many times. V and J are TRBV21-1 and TRBJ2-7; TRBD1, the table's D call, was not compared with the DNA. TRBV21-1 represents a pseudogene. The CDR3 runs 16 residues. The CDR3 loop is CASSKASGRDSYEQYF. The CDR3 DNA follows: TGTGCCAGCAGCAAAGCTTCAGGGCGTGATAGCTACGAGCAGTACTTC.

This chain connects TRBV20-1 to TRBJ2-1; 7 bases match TRBD1. CDR1 is DFQATT, CDR2 SNEGSKA, per germline (reference sequence). The V gene end was trimmed by 4 bases and the J gene end by 4 bases; junction bases not matched to a gene: 4. The CDR3 has 13 residues. CDR3 bases: TGCAGTGCTATGGGCAGGGGGTACAATGAGCAGTTCTTC. Translation gives CSAMGRGYNEQFF.

This clonotype was counted ten times or more. V usage is TRBV20-1 and J usage is TRBJ2-3; D possibly uses TRBD1 or TRBD2 (5 bases each). Per germline, CDR1 DFQATT and CDR2 SNEGSKA (reference sequence). Trimming cost V 4 bases and J 0 bases, with 35 bases left between them. CDR3 size: 22 residues. The CDR3 loop is CSANPGSPSGAAHGLSTDTQYF. The CDR3, as DNA: TGCAGTGCTAACCCAGGCTCTCCTTCCGGGGCGGCTCACGGGCTTAGCACAGATACGCAGTATTTT.

At least ten counts were recorded for this clonotype. This sequence joins TRBV12-3 or TRBV12-4 and TRBJ2-1; possibly TRBD2 for D (7 bases). This CDR3 has 14 amino acids. Trimming took 3 bases from V and 9 from J, leaving 15 bases between them. The CDR3 region has the DNA TGTGCCAGCAGTTTCGGAGGGGGGGCCTTTGAGCAGTTCTTC. This codes for CASSFGGGAFEQFF.

V and J are TRBV12-3 or TRBV12-4 and TRBJ1-1, with D hard to call. V was trimmed by 3 bases and J by 0 bases, leaving 2 bases between them. The CDR3 runs 12 residues. The CDR3 DNA reads TGTGCCAGCAGTTTGGTGAACACTGAAGCTTTCTTT. Its translation is CASSLVNTEAFF.

In the case of this clonotype: Possible read error: a much larger clone is one base away. The chain is built from TRBV5-1 and TRBJ1-1; 10 nucleotides line up with TRBD1. The J segment lost 0 bases and the V segment lost 4 bases, leaving 3 bases of the junction unmatched. CDR1 SGHRS and CDR2 YFSETQ come from the germline V gene. The CDR3 length is 15 residues. The CDR3 is CASSQGQGLNTEAFF. Here the CDR3 DNA reads TGCGCCAGCAGCCAGGGACAGGGGTTGAACACTGAAGCTTTCTTT. Based on the CDR3 plus reference TRBV5-1 and TRBJ1-1, the full variable domain is KAGVTQTPRYLIKTRGQQVTLSCSPISGHRSVSWYQQTPGQGLQFLFEYFSETQRNKGNFPGRFSGRQFSNSRSEMNVSTLELGDSALYLCASSQGQGLNTEAFFGQGTRLTVV.

This clonotype was detected many times. The gene calls are TRBV5-6 and TRBJ2-3; 7 positions agree with TRBD2. V was pared by 3 bases and J by 2 bases, with 15 bases of the junction left unmatched. Germline V gene lookup returns CDR1 SGHDT and CDR2 YYEEEE. The CDR3 totals 18 residues. In DNA, the CDR3 is TGTGCCAGCAGCTCCAGTGGGGTTGGGGGACTATTCACAGATACGCAGTATTTT. Residues: CASSSSGVGGLFTDTQYF.

This clonotype was recorded many times. CDR3 protein: CASSGGSGNIQYF. The CDR3 region has the DNA TGTGCCAGCAGCGGCGGGAGCGGAAACATTCAGTACTTC. The chain employs TRBV28 and TRBJ2-4, with TRBD2 matching 7 bases. There are 13 residues in the CDR3. Germline V gene data show CDR1 as MDHEN and CDR2 as SYDVKM. The ends lost 6 bases at V and 6 bases at J; junction bases unmatched: 5.

This clonotype has at least ten counts. The chain couples TRBV5-1 to TRBJ2-6, with 9 bases aligning to TRBD1. From germline, CDR1 is SGHRS and CDR2 YFSETQ. The CDR3 is 19 amino acids. V was clipped by 0 bases and J by 0 bases; unmatched bases: 7. The CDR3 protein is CASSLAGWTGASGANVLTF. The CDR3 DNA reads TGCGCCAGCAGCTTGGCGGGCTGGACAGGGGCCTCTGGGGCCAACGTCCTGACTTTC.

The V and J genes are TRBV20-1 and TRBJ2-5; 7 positions agree with TRBD1. Germline-derived CDR1 and CDR2 are DFQATT and SNEGSKA (reference sequence). V trimming: 5 bases; J trimming: 2 bases; junction bases outside the gene matches: 8. There are 14 residues in the CDR3. The CDR3 DNA follows: TGCAGTGCTTCACCAGACAGGGCGCAAGAGACCCAGTACTTC. Translated: CSASPDRAQETQYF.

The chain recombines TRBV10-1 with TRBJ2-4, with D maybe TRBD2 (7 bases). Looked up from germline, CDR1 is WNHNN and CDR2 is SYGVQD (reference sequence). The CDR3 is made up of 14 amino acids. V shed 6 bases and J shed 7 bases, with 16 bases lying between them. This CDR3 is CASSSCGGRNIQYF. DNA for the CDR3: TGCGCCAGCAGCAGCTGCGGGGGCAGGAACATTCAGTACTTC.

This clonotype has at least ten counts. V and J are TRBV7-7 and TRBJ2-7; D might be TRBD1 or TRBD2, each matching 5 bases. The CDR3 is 15 amino acids. The germline V gene encodes CDR1 SSHAT and CDR2 FNYEAQ (reference sequence). The V and J ends lost 5 bases and 4 bases respectively, with 18 bases between them. CDR3: CASSTDVMGVYEQYV. The CDR3 region has the DNA TGTGCCAGCAGCACGGACGTCATGGGGGTATACGAGCAGTACGTC.

This clonotype was observed many times. The chain couples TRBV20-1 to TRBJ2-7; 10 nucleotides line up with TRBD2. This CDR3 region has 13 residues. Germline loops: CDR1 DFQATT, CDR2 SNEGSKA (reference sequence). The J segment lost 6 bases and the V segment lost 4 bases, leaving 6 bases of the junction unmatched. The CDR3 sequence: CSATSGSVLEQYF. CDR3 in DNA: TGCAGTGCTACTAGCGGGAGCGTGCTCGAGCAGTACTTC.

This clonotype has a count of ten or more. This chain links TRBV14 with TRBJ2-7, with 9 bases identical to TRBD2. J gave up 1 base and V 7 bases, and 5 bases lay outside the gene matches. The germline V gene encodes CDR1 SGHDN and CDR2 FVKESK. This CDR3 is built from 14 residues. CDR3 nucleotides: TGTGCCAGCACCACGACTAGCGGTTCCTACGAGCAGTACTTC. As protein: CASTTTSGSYEQYF.

This clonotype was picked up many times. CDR3 residues: CSVGGLYTGELFF. In DNA, the CDR3 is TGCAGCGTTGGGGGGCTTTACACCGGGGAGCTGTTTTTT. The rearrangement joins TRBV29-1 to TRBJ2-2, with D possibly being TRBD1 (6 bases). This CDR3 region has 13 residues. The germline gives CDR1 SQVTM, CDR2 ANQGSEA. V was cut by 4 bases and J by 3 bases, with 9 bases left in between.

This clonotype was counted many times. The gene calls are TRBV5-1 and TRBJ1-2; D remains ambiguous. The V end lost 2 bases, the J end lost 0 bases, and 14 bases lay between the germline ends. Germline V lookup: CDR1 SGHRS, CDR2 YFSETQ. CDR3 length equals 16 residues. This CDR3 reads CASSFAWGRTNYGYTF. CDR3 in DNA: TGCGCCAGCAGCTTTGCATGGGGTCGAACTAACTATGGCTACACCTTC.

This clonotype showed up many times. In nucleotides, the CDR3 is TGTGCCAGCAGTGAAGCTCTTCCGAGGGCAGGATACTATGGCTACACCTTC. Translation: CASSEALPRAGYYGYTF. The rearrangement uses TRBV2 and TRBJ1-2; D unresolved. The V and J ends lost 0 bases and 3 bases respectively, with 17 bases between them. The CDR3 length is 17 residues. Looked up from germline, CDR1 is SNHLY and CDR2 is FYNNEI. Supplemented by reference TRBV2 and TRBJ1-2, the full variable domain reads EPEVTQTPSHQVTQMGQEVILRCVPISNHLYFYWYRQILGQKVEFLVSFYNNEISEKSEIFDDQFSVERPDGSNFTLKIRSTKLEDSAMYFCASSEALPRAGYYGYTFGSGTRLTVV.

This chain connects TRBV5-1 to TRBJ1-1; TRBD1 matches 8 bases. Trimming cost V 0 bases and J 7 bases; bases outside gene matches: 5. The germline CDR1 and CDR2 sequences are SGHRS and YFSETQ. This CDR3 region has 14 residues. CDR3 residues: CASSLGQGAFEAFF. The CDR3 DNA reads as TGCGCCAGCAGCTTGGGGCAGGGGGCGTTTGAAGCTTTCTTT.

This clonotype was picked up many times. V and J are TRBV7-2 and TRBJ2-1; the D is unclear. V was pared by 0 bases and J by 9 bases, with 6 bases between. This CDR3 is 12 amino acids long. Germline-derived CDR1 and CDR2 are SGHTA and FQGNSA. The CDR3 bases are TGTGCCAGCAGCTTAGCGAGGTCTGAGCAGTTCTTC. Translation gives CASSLARSEQFF.

This clonotype was picked up many times. This chain connects TRBV5-1 to TRBJ2-7, with D uncertain. Germline loops: CDR1 SGHRS, CDR2 YFSETQ. This CDR3 has 13 amino acids. With 4 bases removed from V and 0 bases from J, the gap between germline ends came to 8 bases. The CDR3 reads CASSTVSSYEQYF. The CDR3 coding sequence is TGCGCCAGCAGCACCGTAAGCTCCTACGAGCAGTACTTC.

This clonotype was found many times. This sequence joins TRBV5-1 and TRBJ2-2, with no clear D. The ends were cut back, 4 bases at V and 7 bases at J, with 14 bases in the middle. The CDR3 contains 14 residues. Per germline, CDR1 SGHRS and CDR2 YFSETQ. The CDR3 DNA reads as TGCGCCAGCAGCCCCCAGCCGGTAGACGGGGAGCTGTTTTTT. Translation: CASSPQPVDGELFF.

This clonotype was detected a few times. The V call is TRBV5-6, the J call TRBJ2-7; a weak D match, TRBD2 (6 bases). CDR3 length: 13 amino acids. Looked up from germline, CDR1 is SGHDT and CDR2 is YYEEEE. The ends were cut back, 7 bases at V and 0 bases at J, with 11 bases in the middle. CDR3 in amino acids: CASCGRSSYEQYF. CDR3 in DNA: TGTGCCAGCTGTGGGAGGAGCTCCTACGAGCAGTACTTC.